Each of the 3 T cell receptor beta chains below was sequenced from the same sample in a study of regulatory T cells in long-lasting Graves disease (dated by TCRdb to the early 2020s). The receptor library was made with multiplex PCR. Reads for this sample came from an Illumina HiSeq 4000. TCR beta libraries were built with iRepertoire HTBI primers and Arm-PCR amplification of CDR3 regions. TCRdb's own reprocessing of the public reads used fastp at Q25 and MiXCR and kept productive beta chains. Duplicate CDR3 protein sequences are folded into a single record with the most common DNA and genes. This sample has 450,000 or so distinct CDR3 sequences in its table, and around 21% of those were observed once. The top ten constitute about 7.8% of the sample. Reading the label with the study, this specimen's time point is: persistent/refractory GD, antithyroid drugs over 5 years with positive TRAb. For both TCR sequencing and RNA sequencing, RNA was extracted from PBMCs using TRIzol.

The sample here was peripheral blood mononuclear cells (PBMCs), taken when the disease was refractory, from a patient treated with antithyroid drugs. These receptor sequences come from a female donor with Graves disease.

Notes on this clonotype: A much larger clone differs from this one at a single base, so this may be a read error. This chain connects TRBV20-1 to TRBJ1-2; D gene uncertain. Germline-derived CDR1 and CDR2 are DFQATT and SNEGSKA (reference sequence). The CDR3 is 15 amino acids. V was trimmed by 0 bases and J by 3 bases, leaving 14 bases between them. CDR3 nucleotide sequence: TGCAGTGCTAGAGATCCGGCAAGACCAGACTATGGCTACACCTTC. Encoded protein: CSARDPARPDYGYTF.

This clonotype was detected ten times or more. This chain connects TRBV28 to TRBJ2-7; TRBD1 aligns across 11 bases. V gave up 5 bases and J gave up 5 bases; unmatched junction bases: 5. Germline loops: CDR1 MDHEN, CDR2 SYDVKM. This CDR3 spans 14 amino acids. The CDR3 DNA follows: TGTGCCAGCAGTCCCTGGACAGGGGGCGACGAGCAGTACTTC. Translated, it gives CASSPWTGGDEQYF.

This clonotype was picked up many times. V is TRBV11-2 and J is TRBJ2-7; TRBD2 might be the D (6 bases). This CDR3 is built from 16 residues. CDR1 and CDR2 from the germline V gene are SGHAT and FQNNGV. The V and J ends lost 1 base and 0 bases respectively, with 13 bases between them. The CDR3 DNA sequence: TGTGCCAGCAGCTTAGTTGGGGGGATTAGCTCCTACGAGCAGTACTTC. Amino acids: CASSLVGGISSYEQYF.